The 13 T cell receptor beta chains given below trace back to one sample, sequenced in a study of T cells in Graves' hyperthyroidism and ophthalmopathy. Researchers amplified the TCR beta CDR3 regions from RNA transcripts. HTBI primers were employed in a first-round RT-PCR of the TCR CDR3. MiXCR was run by TCRdb on the multiplex PCR reads, yielding one entry per CDR3 protein. The table has more than 500,000 distinct CDR3 sequences, roughly 14% seen once. Specimen: blood. All receptors come from a woman in her thirties or forties with Graves' ophthalmopathy.

This clonotype was detected a few times. The chain uses TRBV30 and TRBJ2-7, with D possibly matching TRBD2 (6 bases). The V end lost 2 bases, the J end lost 4 bases, and 9 bases lay between the germline ends. The germline V gene has CDR1 GTSNPN and CDR2 SVGIG (reference sequence). The CDR3 contains 12 residues. The CDR3 bases are TGTGCCTGGAGTTCCGGGACTTACGAGCAGTACTTC. Translation: CAWSSGTYEQYF.

This clonotype came up many times. This chain uses TRBV9 with TRBJ2-7; TRBD2 agrees at 8 bases. Germline assignment: CDR1 SGDLS and CDR2 YYNGEE. V shed 0 bases and J 4 bases; nucleotides not matched to a gene: 3. CDR3 length: 14 residues. CDR3 loop: CASSVAGGFYEQYF. The CDR3 region has the DNA TGTGCCAGCAGCGTAGCGGGAGGGTTTTACGAGCAGTACTTC.

This clonotype was detected ten times or more. This chain links TRBV6-1 with TRBJ2-7; TRBD1 matches at 10 bases. In germline, CDR1 is MNHNS, CDR2 SASEGT. Unmatched junction bases numbered 11, after V lost 7 bases and J lost 5 bases. The CDR3 runs 15 residues. The CDR3 here is CASTPPDRGVHEQYF. In DNA, the CDR3 is TGTGCCAGCACCCCCCCGGACAGGGGGGTCCACGAGCAGTACTTC.

This clonotype was observed many times. This sequence joins TRBV27 and TRBJ1-1; D is unresolved. CDR3 length equals 13 residues. The germline V and J ends were trimmed by 2 bases and 6 bases, with 10 bases remaining between them. Germline CDR1 reads MNHEY; CDR2 reads SMNVEV (reference sequence). The CDR3 sequence: CASSLNVGAEAFF. The CDR3 nucleotides read TGTGCCAGCAGTTTAAATGTTGGGGCTGAAGCTTTCTTT.

This clonotype has a count of ten or more. The chain links TRBV11-2 to TRBJ1-2; 7 nucleotides agree with TRBD1. The CDR3 runs 16 residues. V was pared by 4 bases and J by 2 bases, with 10 bases of the junction left unmatched. CDR1 is SGHAT, CDR2 FQNNGV, per germline. The chain's CDR3 is CASSSPRDSKNYGYTF. The DNA for the CDR3 is TGTGCCAGCAGCTCCCCCCGGGACAGTAAAAACTATGGCTACACCTTC.

This clonotype was counted a few times. It may be a read error: a sequence one base away is much more abundant. This chain joins TRBV7-9 and TRBJ2-7; D gene unclear. The CDR3 is made up of 12 amino acids. CDR1 SEHNR and CDR2 FQNEAQ come from the germline V gene (reference sequence). V gave up 4 bases and J gave up 3 bases, with 7 bases separating them. CDR3 residues: CASSSRIYEQYF. CDR3 DNA: TGTGCCAGCAGCTCCCGGATCTACGAGCAGTACTTC.

Many counts were recorded for this clonotype. This rearrangement joins TRBV28 to TRBJ2-7, with 8 nucleotides matching TRBD2. Germline V gene sequence: CDR1 MDHEN, CDR2 SYDVKM. V lost 4 bases and J lost 4; bases outside the gene matches: 9. The CDR3 is 15 amino acids. In DNA, the CDR3 is TGTGCCAGCAGTTCCCTGACTAGCGAATATTACGAGCAGTACTTC. Translated: CASSSLTSEYYEQYF.

This clonotype was detected many times. The chain carries TRBV6-2 or TRBV6-3 and TRBJ2-2; 7 nucleotides align to TRBD2. The CDR3 sequence is 18 residues long. Germline V gene sequence: CDR1 MNHEY, CDR2 SVGEGT. V was clipped by 2 bases and J by 3 bases; unmatched bases: 12. This CDR3 is CASSYHGAGATDTGELFF. DNA of the CDR3: TGTGCCAGCAGTTACCATGGGGCGGGAGCGACGGACACCGGGGAGCTGTTTTTT.

The chain combines TRBV7-8 with TRBJ2-2; 7 nucleotides match TRBD2. The CDR3 has 15 residues. The ends lost 1 base at V and 6 bases at J; junction bases unmatched: 5. Germline CDR1 reads SGHVS; CDR2 reads FQNEAQ. CDR3 amino acids: CASSLVGGSAGELFF. CDR3 DNA: TGTGCCAGCAGCTTAGTGGGAGGGTCAGCCGGGGAGCTGTTTTTT.

This clonotype has at least ten counts. This chain connects TRBV28 to TRBJ2-2, with 8 bases matching TRBD2. The germline V gene has CDR1 MDHEN and CDR2 SYDVKM. The CDR3 is 18 amino acids. V lost 0 bases and J lost 6; bases outside the gene matches: 12. This CDR3 is CASSLWGSTSEIAGELFF. The DNA of the CDR3 is TGTGCCAGCAGTTTATGGGGCTCGACTAGCGAAATCGCCGGGGAGCTGTTTTTT. Supplemented by reference TRBV28 and TRBJ2-2, the full variable domain reads DVKVTQSSRYLVKRTGEKVFLECVQDMDHENMFWYRQDPGLGLRLIYFSYDVKMKEKGDIPEGYSVSREKKERFSLILESASTNQTSMYLCASSLWGSTSEIAGELFFGEGSRLTVL.

This clonotype was counted ten times or more. This chain connects TRBV6-5 to TRBJ1-2; D possibly corresponds to TRBD1 (5 bases). The CDR3 runs 13 residues. Germline-derived CDR1 and CDR2 are MNHEY and SVGAGI. The ends were cut back, 1 base at V and 8 bases at J, with 11 bases in the middle. CDR3: CASSYFGGDGYTF. CDR3 nucleotides: TGTGCCAGCAGTTACTTTGGGGGAGACGGCTACACCTTC.

This clonotype was detected a few times. J is TRBJ1-1 and V is TRBV30; D unresolved. Germline V CDR1 and CDR2: GTSNPN, SVGIG (reference sequence). The V gene lost 7 bases and the J gene lost 0 bases, with 9 bases spanning the gap. This CDR3 contains 12 residues. The CDR3 sequence: CALRHLNTEAFF. As DNA, the CDR3 is TGTGCCTTAAGACATTTGAACACTGAAGCTTTCTTT.

The table lists this clonotype with a few counts. CDR3 bases: TGTGCCAGCAGCCAAGATCAAGGGGAGAACACTGAAGCTTTCTTT. This translates into CASSQDQGENTEAFF. This rearrangement joins TRBV4-2 to TRBJ1-1; perhaps TRBD1 as D (5 bases). The V gene lost 0 bases and the J gene lost 1 base, with 9 bases spanning the gap. The length of the CDR3 is 15 residues. Germline-derived CDR1 and CDR2 are LGHNA and YNFKEQ.